The 3 T cell receptor beta chains below all came from one sample that was sequenced in a study of CD4 T cells in relation to SARS-CoV-2 and coronaviruses. Which antigens these TCRs recognize remains unknown. The table came from immunoSEQ multiplex PCR; TCRdb's copy has only in-frame clones and leaves some out. The profile shows fewer than 20,000 clones, nearly 75% of them singletons. Unexposed donor CD4+ T cells date from about 2011-2018, before the COVID-19 pandemic. CD4+ T cells were isolated from the cells after 10 days of culture. Specimen: CD4+ T cells from PBMCs, cultured in vitro. The receptors were gathered from a human donor in good health.

CDR3 coding DNA: TGTGCCAGCAGCGTGACAGCGAACACCGGGGAGCTGTTTTTT. It encodes CASSVTANTGELFF. The chain uses TRBV6-5 and TRBJ2-2; tentative D call: TRBD1 (5 bases). The germline gives CDR1 MNHEY, CDR2 SVGAGI. This CDR3 region has 14 residues. The ends were cut back, 6 bases at V and 0 bases at J, with 8 bases in the middle.

The rearrangement joins TRBV18 to TRBJ2-7; 12 bases match TRBD2. This CDR3 spans 17 amino acids. CDR1 and CDR2 (germline): KGHSH, LQKENI. Unmatched junction bases numbered 4, after V lost 0 bases and J lost 1 base. The DNA of the CDR3 is TGTGCCAGCTCACCACCGTCTAGCGGGAGGGGTTCCTACGAGCAGTACTTC. The encoded protein is CASSPPSSGRGSYEQYF.

V gene TRBV4-1 combines with J gene TRBJ2-3, with D perhaps matching TRBD2 (5 bases). The CDR3 runs to 16 residues. Germline assignment: CDR1 MGHRA and CDR2 YSYEKL. V was trimmed by 2 bases and J by 3 bases, leaving 15 bases between them. CDR3 in DNA: TGCGCCAGCAGCCAATATGGAGGAGGCGGTACAGATACGCAGTATTTT. It specifies CASSQYGGGGTDTQYF.